Sequencing of this T cell receptor (beta chain) was carried out in a study of OX40 agonist ivuxolimab in advanced cancers. About the study as a whole: Ivuxolimab was a fully human IgG2 agonistic monoclonal antibody targeting the costimulatory receptor OX40 (CD134). Intravenous ivuxolimab was administered to patients every 2 weeks at six dose levels: 0.01, 0.1, 0.3, 1.5, 3 and 10 mg/kg. Of the approximately 53 patients in dose escalation, about 19 had hepatocellular carcinoma, some 15 had melanoma, 9 had renal cell carcinoma and 9 had head and neck cancer. A male proportion of roughly 85% and a mean age of approximately 58 years, ranging from roughly 23 to 85, were recorded for the dose-escalation cohort. Prior anti-PD-1, anti-PD-L1 or anti-CTLA-4 therapy was permitted, and about two fifths of dose-escalation patients had received checkpoint inhibitors. Partial responses occurred in three dose-escalation patients, of whom one had hepatocellular carcinoma and two had cutaneous melanoma. Peripheral TCRbeta sequencing aimed to test whether ivuxolimab altered TCR sequence diversity and caused clonal T-cell expansion. The paper reports the monotherapy dose-escalation portion (N ≈ 52 patients) of the phase I ivuxolimab trial. General findings and caveats noted by the study authors: In the 0.1-3.0 mg/kg groups, partial responders had among the lowest normalized peripheral clonal expansion, particularly in CD8+ T cells. At doses from 0.1 to 3.0 mg/kg, clonal expansion was seen in both CD4+ and CD8+ blood T cells between baseline and week 6. On average, CD8+ T cells showed more expanded clones than CD4+ T cells after ivuxolimab. The antigen specificity of the clonally expanded peripheral T cells was not determined. Low levels of normalized T-cell clonal expansion were also seen in some patients who did not respond.

Genomic DNA was extracted from sorted cells for sequencing of the TCRbeta CDR3 region. The immunoSEQ Assay was used to sequence the TCRbeta CDR3 regions. Imported from immuneACCESS, the table was reduced by TCRdb to in-frame sequences with V and J called. These copies leave out some clones; in studies compared against another copy, an unresolved V gene accounts for under half, and the cause of the remainder is not known. Counted in this sample were 20,000 to 25,000 clones; approximately 90% of them appeared once. The ten largest clones add up to 25% of the sample. The cysteine opens and the phenylalanine closes a CDR3 of 16 amino acids. Only the CDR3 portion is preserved as DNA: 48 bases, with reading frame beginning at the first base. V is trimmed back by 0 bases and J by 8 bases, and the junction contains 7 bases that no gene match accounts for. From a lookup of the germline V gene (reference sequence), CDR1 and CDR2 are LNHDA and SQIVND.

This clone came up a few times. Its antigen specificity is not known. Per-base qualities were not stored, and no clone one base away is much larger. The trial excluded patients who had a history of autoimmune disease or who were on systemic immunosuppression. Peripheral blood for TCR sequencing was drawn from every dose cohort at baseline, at cycle 4 day 1 and at cycle 7 day 1. The samples were taken from a phase I, first-in-human, multicenter, open-label dose-escalation trial of ivuxolimab. Adults with locally advanced or metastatic melanoma, renal cell carcinoma, hepatocellular carcinoma or head and neck squamous cell carcinoma were enrolled in the trial. CD4+ and CD8+ T cells were sorted separately from peripheral blood before TCR sequencing.

The V gene is TRBV19 and the J gene is TRBJ1-2, with 12 central nucleotides matching TRBD1. The sequences come from CD4+ or CD8+ T cells sorted from blood, collected in a trial of the OX40 agonist ivuxolimab. The receptor was derived from an adult with an advanced solid tumor such as melanoma, head and neck, liver or kidney cancer. The CDR3 region: CASSIDHGTGGVGYTF. The DNA sequence is as follows: TGTGCCAGTAGTATAGATCACGGGACAGGGGGCGTCGGCTACACCTTC.